The 29 T cell receptor beta chains in this list originate from one sample, sequenced in a study of blood T cell repertoires in COVID-19. Some clones are missing from TCRdb's copy, which holds only in-frame ones; the method was immunoSEQ multiplex PCR. The sample contains roughly 140,000 clones, around 80% of which appear only once. Material for sequencing was peripheral blood. The receptors shown here come from a man between 60 and 75 years old with acute or convalescent COVID-19.

The chain carries TRBV6-2 or TRBV6-3 and TRBJ2-7, with TRBD1 matching over 8 bases. V lost 5 bases to trimming and J lost 0 bases; unmatched junction nucleotides: 12. CDR3 size: 17 residues. Looked up from germline, CDR1 is MNHEY and CDR2 is SVGEGT. The CDR3 region is CASSLDRARGLSYEQYF. CDR3 sequence (DNA): TGTGCCAGCAGTCTGGACAGGGCGCGAGGCCTCTCCTACGAGCAGTACTTC.

J is TRBJ2-2 and V is TRBV4-2; D gene uncertain. The CDR3 totals 14 residues. Deletions cut 0 bases from V and 5 bases from J, with 7 bases between. Germline V CDR1 and CDR2: LGHNA, YNFKEQ. CDR3 DNA sequence: TGTGCCAGCAGCCAAGACCCCTTAACCGGGGAGCTGTTTTTT. The encoded protein is CASSQDPLTGELFF.

V and J are TRBV3-1 (or the pseudogene TRBV3-2) and TRBJ2-1; the match to TRBD2 covers 11 bases. V lost 1 base, J lost 8 bases, and 13 bases stayed unmatched. The V gene's germline CDR1 is LGHDT and CDR2 YNNKEL (reference sequence). This CDR3 has 18 residues. The CDR3 spells CASSQGALAGGPLDEQFF. The CDR3 DNA follows: TGTGCCAGCAGCCAAGGGGCCTTAGCGGGAGGGCCTTTGGATGAGCAGTTCTTC.

This clone showed up just a few times. The chain couples TRBV7-9 to TRBJ1-2; 7 bases map to TRBD1. J lost 8 bases, V lost 5 bases, and 5 bases had no gene match. Germline CDR1 and CDR2: SEHNR and FQNEAQ (reference sequence). This CDR3 comprises 12 residues. The CDR3 loop is CASSQLTGGYTF. The CDR3 DNA reads TGTGCCAGCAGCCAGTTGACAGGGGGCTACACCTTC.

The gene calls are TRBV5-4 and TRBJ1-3, with 7 bases matching TRBD1. Germline CDR1 and CDR2: SGHNT and YYREEE (reference sequence). CDR3 length: 16 residues. V was clipped by 2 bases and J by 4 bases; unmatched bases: 9. CDR3 sequence reads: CASSLQGPAGGNTIYF. DNA of the CDR3: TGTGCCAGCAGCTTACAGGGGCCTGCGGGGGGAAACACCATATATTTT.

This sequence joins TRBV7-9 and TRBJ1-5; 7 positions match TRBD1. The CDR3 is made up of 14 amino acids. V lost 5 bases to trimming and J lost 4 bases; unmatched junction nucleotides: 5. Germline V gene data show CDR1 as SEHNR and CDR2 as FQNEAQ (reference sequence). The CDR3 sequence: CASSPTGWNQPQHF. CDR3 DNA sequence: TGTGCCAGCAGCCCGACAGGGTGGAATCAGCCCCAGCATTTT.

The chain uses TRBV3-1 (or the pseudogene TRBV3-2) and TRBJ2-1, with a weak D call TRBD1 (5 bases). With 4 bases removed from V and 6 bases from J, the gap between germline ends came to 10 bases. The V gene's germline CDR1 is LGHDT and CDR2 YNNKEL (reference sequence). The CDR3 contains 13 residues. Here the CDR3 DNA reads TGTGCCAGCAGCCGACTGGACACCAATGAGCAGTTCTTC. It translates to CASSRLDTNEQFF.

J is TRBJ1-5 and V is TRBV19, with D tentatively TRBD1 (5 bases). The germline CDR1 and CDR2 sequences are LNHDA and SQIVND (reference sequence). The V end was cut by 3 bases, the J end by 1 base, with 10 bases between. The CDR3 sequence is 15 residues long. CDR3 region: CASSIGGESNQPQHF. CDR3 coding DNA: TGTGCCAGTAGTATTGGGGGGGAAAGCAATCAGCCCCAGCATTTT.

The chain is built from TRBV4-3 and TRBJ2-1, with 7 bases fitting TRBD1. The CDR3 consists of 16 residues. The J segment lost 5 bases and the V segment lost 2 bases, leaving 9 bases of the junction unmatched. In germline, CDR1 is LGHNA, CDR2 YSLEER. For the CDR3, the DNA is TGCGCCAGCAGCCAACTGCACAGGGGTACGCACAATGAGCAGTTCTTC. Translating gives CASSQLHRGTHNEQFF.

This clone has a single count. CDR3 sequence reads: CASSQRFSAGETQYF. CDR3 nucleotide sequence: TGTGCCAGCAGCCAGAGATTCTCTGCGGGGGAGACCCAGTACTTC. The V gene is TRBV7-2, the J gene TRBJ2-5; tentatively, D is TRBD2 (6 bases). V was pared by 5 bases and J by 5 bases, with 18 bases between. From germline, CDR1 is SGHTA and CDR2 FQGNSA. The CDR3 loop spans 15 amino acids.

V and J are TRBV6-5 and TRBJ2-7; the D gene is possibly TRBD1 (6 bases). Germline-derived CDR1 and CDR2 are MNHEY and SVGAGI. This CDR3 has 15 amino acids. V lost 5 bases and J lost 1, with 15 bases in between. The CDR3 sequence: CASSKYRVPSYEQYF. The CDR3 DNA is TGTGCCAGCAGTAAGTACAGGGTACCTTCCTACGAGCAGTACTTC.

The chain employs TRBV7-2 and TRBJ2-1; 9 positions agree with TRBD2. Losses at the gene ends were 0 bases for V and 11 bases for J; bases not matched to a gene: 5. The CDR3 contains 14 residues. Germline V gives CDR1 SGHTA, CDR2 FQGNSA. The CDR3 protein is CASSLASGSAQQFF. In DNA form, the CDR3 reads TGTGCCAGCAGCTTAGCTAGCGGGAGCGCTCAGCAGTTCTTC.

The chain links TRBV3-1 (or the pseudogene TRBV3-2) to TRBJ2-1, with 11 bases fitting TRBD2. CDR1 is LGHDT and CDR2 is YNNKEL in the germline V gene (reference sequence). The CDR3 has 16 amino acids. Trimming took 2 bases from V and 3 from J; bases not matched to a gene: 3. The CDR3 sequence: CASSQPSGGSYNEQFF. The CDR3 coding sequence is TGTGCCAGCAGCCAACCTAGCGGGGGGAGCTACAATGAGCAGTTCTTC.

The genes are TRBV27 and TRBJ2-1, with 7 nucleotides matching TRBD2. The CDR3 is 20 amino acids. The J segment lost 0 bases and the V segment lost 2 bases, leaving 16 bases of the junction unmatched. CDR1 is MNHEY and CDR2 is SMNVEV in the germline V gene (reference sequence). CDR3 sequence: CASSLIGGRDYSSSYNEQFF. The CDR3, as DNA: TGTGCCAGCAGTTTAATCGGCGGACGGGACTATTCTAGCTCCTACAATGAGCAGTTCTTC.

The chain joins TRBV4-1 to TRBJ2-1, with TRBD2 matching 8 bases. The CDR3 covers 19 residues. Germline CDR1 MGHRA, CDR2 YSYEKL. V was clipped by 2 bases and J by 3 bases; unmatched bases: 15. The CDR3 DNA sequence: TGCGCCAGCAGCCAATCTAGCCCCGCCGCAGGGACTAGCTACAATGAGCAGTTCTTC. The encoded protein is CASSQSSPAAGTSYNEQFF.

The rearrangement joins TRBV4-1 to TRBJ2-1; 10 bases are a match to TRBD2. In germline, CDR1 is MGHRA, CDR2 YSYEKL. This CDR3 spans 16 amino acids. The junction had 7 bases not matched to a gene; V was cut back by 3 bases and J by 5 bases. CDR3 loop: CASSHAGTSADNEQFF. The CDR3 DNA reads as TGCGCCAGCAGCCATGCCGGGACTAGCGCCGACAATGAGCAGTTCTTC.

This clone came up a few times. CDR3 residues: CASSPRQGSWRTEAFF. Written as DNA, the CDR3 is TGTGCCAGCAGCCCGCGACAGGGTAGTTGGCGCACTGAAGCTTTCTTT. V and J are TRBV9 and TRBJ1-1; TRBD1 aligns across 7 bases. The V gene end was trimmed by 4 bases and the J gene end by 4 bases; junction bases not matched to a gene: 13. Germline CDR1 reads SGDLS; CDR2 reads YYNGEE. The CDR3 runs 16 residues.

The V and J genes are TRBV2 and TRBJ1-4; the match to TRBD1 covers 7 bases. Germline CDR1 SNHLY, CDR2 FYNNEI. This CDR3 is 15 amino acids long. V shed 6 bases, J shed 10 bases, and the junction held 14 bases outside the gene matches. CDR3 sequence reads: CASRGTGAPAGKLFF. The CDR3 DNA follows: TGTGCCAGCAGGGGTACAGGGGCCCCGGCCGGAAAACTGTTTTTT.

This clone appeared a single time. The V gene is TRBV4-1, the J gene TRBJ1-5, with 7 bases identical to TRBD1. The CDR3 spans 18 residues. CDR1 and CDR2 (germline): MGHRA, YSYEKL. V gave up 0 bases and J gave up 2 bases; unmatched junction bases: 10. The CDR3 sequence: CASSQDLVRGSRNQPQHF. CDR3 nucleotide sequence: TGCGCCAGCAGCCAAGATCTGGTCAGGGGGTCTCGCAATCAGCCCCAGCATTTT.

The chain recombines TRBV19 with TRBJ1-6, with D perhaps TRBD1 (5 bases). The CDR3 is made up of 13 amino acids. Deletions cut 5 bases from V and 11 bases from J, with 13 bases between. Germline V gene sequence: CDR1 LNHDA, CDR2 SQIVND (reference sequence). This CDR3 reads CASSSPGLTPLHF. DNA of the CDR3: TGTGCCAGTAGTTCTCCGGGACTAACACCCCTCCACTTT.

This clone has only one observation. The chain joins TRBV19 to TRBJ2-1; 10 bases agree with TRBD1. After removal of 1 base from V and 10 bases from J, the junction contained 10 bases not matched to a gene. Germline V gene data show CDR1 as LNHDA and CDR2 as SQIVND (reference sequence). The CDR3 length is 16 residues. CDR3 amino acids: CASSIVGDRGRGEQFF. In DNA, the CDR3 is TGTGCCAGTAGTATAGTTGGGGACAGGGGACGAGGGGAGCAGTTCTTC.

The chain uses TRBV24-1 and TRBJ2-3, with 7 bases lining up with TRBD2. CDR1 and CDR2 (germline): KGHDR, SFDVKD. Losses at the gene ends were 5 bases for V and 8 bases for J; bases not matched to a gene: 9. This CDR3 spans 14 amino acids. CDR3 in amino acids: CATSVGGAPGTQYF. In DNA, the CDR3 is TGTGCCACCAGTGTGGGAGGGGCACCGGGTACGCAGTATTTT.

The gene calls are TRBV5-3 and TRBJ1-2, with 9 bases that match TRBD1. TRBV5-3 is annotated as an ORF whose role is uncertain. The trim removed 4 bases at V and 7 bases at J, leaving 11 bases unmatched. This CDR3 comprises 15 residues. The CDR3 here is CARSPFPGQGPGYTF. CDR3 DNA: TGTGCCAGAAGCCCGTTCCCGGGACAGGGACCTGGCTACACCTTC.

The chain has TRBV7-2 and TRBJ2-1; D unclear. V lost 1 base and J lost 9, with 7 bases in between. CDR1 SGHTA and CDR2 FQGNSA come from the germline V gene. The CDR3 extends over 12 amino acids. CDR3 sequence reads: CASSLGPSEQFF. The CDR3 DNA sequence: TGTGCCAGCAGCTTAGGTCCGTCTGAGCAGTTCTTC.

The genes are TRBV4-3 and TRBJ1-2; a weak D match, TRBD1 (5 bases). The CDR3 contains 14 residues. V was trimmed by 0 bases and J by 4 bases, leaving 9 bases between them. Germline lookup yields CDR1 LGHNA and CDR2 YSLEER. The CDR3 is CASSQDRVSYGYTF. CDR3 DNA sequence: TGCGCCAGCAGCCAAGACAGGGTGAGCTATGGCTACACCTTC.

This clone was seen a few times. The sample holds other DNA sequences that translate to the same CDR3. This chain uses TRBV6-2 or TRBV6-3 with TRBJ2-1, with TRBD2 matching 8 bases. Germline CDR1 reads MNHEY; CDR2 reads SVGEGT. The V gene end was trimmed by 4 bases and the J gene end by 10 bases; junction bases not matched to a gene: 18. The CDR3 extends over 17 amino acids. The CDR3 nucleotides are TGTGCCAGCAGTTGGGTAGAGCCGGGACTAGTACCCGCGGAGCAGTTCTTC. Its protein is CASSWVEPGLVPAEQFF.

This sequence joins TRBV11-3 and TRBJ2-3; 7 nucleotides match TRBD2. This CDR3 contains 16 residues. Losses at the gene ends were 3 bases for V and 2 bases for J; bases not matched to a gene: 8. The V gene's germline CDR1 is SGHNT and CDR2 YENEEA. The CDR3 loop reads CASSFRSGEFTDTQYF. The CDR3 nucleotides read TGTGCCAGCAGCTTCCGAAGCGGGGAGTTCACAGATACGCAGTATTTT.

In regard to this clone: This sequence may be a read error, since a much larger clone differs from it by one base. The same CDR3 is also encoded by other DNA sequences in this sample. The gene calls are TRBV19 and TRBJ2-1; 12 bases are a match to TRBD2. V shed 6 bases and J 4 bases; nucleotides not matched to a gene: 4. CDR3 length: 15 residues. Germline CDR1 and CDR2: LNHDA and SQIVND (reference sequence). The CDR3 nucleotides read TGTGCCAGTAGCACTCTAGCGGGAGGGTACAATGAGCAGTTCTTC. Encoded protein: CASSTLAGGYNEQFF.

This clone appeared a few times. This chain joins TRBV18 and TRBJ1-2; D might be TRBD1 (6 bases). CDR3 length: 14 residues. V was clipped by 4 bases and J by 2 bases, with 11 bases between them. Germline V gene sequence: CDR1 KGHSH, CDR2 LQKENI. The CDR3 is CASSQDRGNYGYTF. The CDR3 coding sequence is TGTGCCAGCTCACAGGACAGAGGAAACTATGGCTACACCTTC.